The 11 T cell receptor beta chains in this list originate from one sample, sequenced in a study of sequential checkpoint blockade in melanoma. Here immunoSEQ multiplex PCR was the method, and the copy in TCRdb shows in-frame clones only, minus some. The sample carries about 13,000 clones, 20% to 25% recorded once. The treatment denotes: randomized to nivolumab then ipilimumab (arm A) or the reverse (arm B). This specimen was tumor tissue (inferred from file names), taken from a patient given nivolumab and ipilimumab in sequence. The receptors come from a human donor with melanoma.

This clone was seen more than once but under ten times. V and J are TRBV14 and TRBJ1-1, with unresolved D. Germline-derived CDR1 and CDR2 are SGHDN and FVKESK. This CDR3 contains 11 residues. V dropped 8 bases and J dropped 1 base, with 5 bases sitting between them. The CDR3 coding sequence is TGTGCCAGCGGGGAGAACACTGAAGCTTTCTTT. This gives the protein CASGENTEAFF.

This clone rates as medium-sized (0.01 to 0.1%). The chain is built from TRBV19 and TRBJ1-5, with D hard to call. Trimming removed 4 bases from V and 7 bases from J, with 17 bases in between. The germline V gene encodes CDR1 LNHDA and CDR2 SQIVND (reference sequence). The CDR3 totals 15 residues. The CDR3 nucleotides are TGTGCCAGTAGTAGACTAGTAGGTCCTGGGCAGCCCCAGCATTTT. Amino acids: CASSRLVGPGQPQHF.

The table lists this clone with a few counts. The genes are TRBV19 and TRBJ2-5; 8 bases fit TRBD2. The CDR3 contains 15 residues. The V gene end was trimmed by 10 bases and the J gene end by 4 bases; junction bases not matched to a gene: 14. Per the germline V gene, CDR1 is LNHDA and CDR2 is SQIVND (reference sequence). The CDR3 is CATSGGFGGAETQYF. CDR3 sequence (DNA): TGTGCCACCTCCGGGGGATTCGGGGGGGCAGAGACCCAGTACTTC.

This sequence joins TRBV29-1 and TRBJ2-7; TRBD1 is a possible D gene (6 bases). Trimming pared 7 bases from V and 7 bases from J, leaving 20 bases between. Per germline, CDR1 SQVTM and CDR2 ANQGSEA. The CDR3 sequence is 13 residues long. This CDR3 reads CSGTGTLLGEQYF. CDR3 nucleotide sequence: TGCAGCGGGACCGGGACACTCCTGGGGGAGCAGTACTTC.

The CDR3 is CASSDPPTGHNEQFF. Here the CDR3 DNA reads TGTGCCAGCAGTGACCCTCCGACAGGGCACAATGAGCAGTTCTTC. This sequence joins TRBV2 and TRBJ2-1; 7 nucleotides align to TRBD1. The CDR3 sequence is 15 residues long. The V segment lost 3 bases and the J segment 5 bases; nucleotides outside the gene matches: 7. Germline values: CDR1 SNHLY, CDR2 FYNNEI.

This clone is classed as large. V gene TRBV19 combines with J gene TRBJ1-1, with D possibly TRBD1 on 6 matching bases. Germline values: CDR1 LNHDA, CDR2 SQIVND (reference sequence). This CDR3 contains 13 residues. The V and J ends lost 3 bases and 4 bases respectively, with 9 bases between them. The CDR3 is CASSMGGGTEAFF. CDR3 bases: TGTGCCAGTAGTATGGGGGGCGGCACTGAAGCTTTCTTT. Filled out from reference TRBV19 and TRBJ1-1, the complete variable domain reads DGGITQSPKYLFRKEGQNVTLSCEQNLNHDAMYWYRQDPGQGLRLIYYSQIVNDFQKGDIAEGYSVSREKKESFPLTVTSAQKNPTAFYLCASSMGGGTEAFFGQGTRLTVV.

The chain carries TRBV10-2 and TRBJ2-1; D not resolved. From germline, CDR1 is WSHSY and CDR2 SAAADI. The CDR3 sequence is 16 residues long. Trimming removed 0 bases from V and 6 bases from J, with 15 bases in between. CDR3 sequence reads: CASSESVGPLGNEQFF. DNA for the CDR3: TGCGCCAGCAGTGAGTCGGTAGGGCCTTTGGGCAATGAGCAGTTCTTC.

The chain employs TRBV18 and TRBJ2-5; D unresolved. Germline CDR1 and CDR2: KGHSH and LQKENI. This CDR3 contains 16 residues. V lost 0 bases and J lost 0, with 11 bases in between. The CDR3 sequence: CASSPPAASYQETQYF. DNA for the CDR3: TGTGCCAGCTCACCACCGGCCGCCTCCTACCAAGAGACCCAGTACTTC.

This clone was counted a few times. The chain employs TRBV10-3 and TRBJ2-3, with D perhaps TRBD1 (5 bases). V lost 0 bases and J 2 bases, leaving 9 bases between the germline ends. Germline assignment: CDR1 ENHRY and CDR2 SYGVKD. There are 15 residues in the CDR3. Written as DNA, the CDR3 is TGTGCCATCAGTGAGTCCCAGACAGACACAGATACGCAGTATTTT. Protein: CAISESQTDTDTQYF.

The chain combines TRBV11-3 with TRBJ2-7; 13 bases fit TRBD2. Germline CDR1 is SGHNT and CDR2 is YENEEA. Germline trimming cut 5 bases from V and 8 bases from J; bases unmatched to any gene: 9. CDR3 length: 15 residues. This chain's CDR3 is CASSQLTSGGTQQYF. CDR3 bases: TGTGCCAGCAGCCAGTTGACTAGCGGGGGGACCCAGCAGTACTTC.

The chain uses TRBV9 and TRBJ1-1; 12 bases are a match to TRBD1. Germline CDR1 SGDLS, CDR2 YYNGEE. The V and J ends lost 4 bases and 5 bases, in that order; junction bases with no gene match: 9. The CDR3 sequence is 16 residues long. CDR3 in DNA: TGTGCCAGCAGCCCTCGGGACAGGGGGCAGAGGACTGAAGCTTTCTTT. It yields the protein CASSPRDRGQRTEAFF.